This record looks at one TCR beta chain sequence and its context. The antigen is undetermined. Germline assignment: CDR1 LNHDA and CDR2 SQIVND (reference sequence). Trimming took 6 bases from V and 5 from J, leaving 13 bases between them. CDR3 length: 13 amino acids. PCR primers comprised 60 Vbeta and 13 Jbeta primers. The repertoire was sequenced with immunoSEQ multiplex PCR; TCRdb's copy has only in-frame clones and lacks some. The sample consists of more than 85,000 clones, 60% to 80% of them appearing once. These data originate in a study of cytomegalovirus exposure and HLA in healthy donors. Across the whole study: Around 180 million T cells yielded 117 million unique TCR beta sequences, as an earlier analysis found. A data release that came early held approximately 85 million unique TCRs from HLA-typed donors. General study findings and limits: The likely explanation for a cluster of highly shared sequence variants was sequencing artifact. Rarity characterized most TCR sequences, yet some public TCRs appeared in many donors.

This chain uses TRBV19 with TRBJ1-2; D ambiguous. The source is a female donor in good health and CMV-seronegative. Sample: PBMCs. In nucleotides, the CDR3 is TGTGCCAGTAGCCCGGAGGGCACATATGGCTACACCTTC. Protein sequence: CASSPEGTYGYTF.